This TCR beta chain was captured by sequencing in a study of human T cells and chemical hapten exposure. For the study at large: Read at 6 days, the patch tests placed 0.01% DPC on the upper back. General study points: Healthy people's immune response may differ from that of the donors, who had alopecia.

The time point is: pre-sensitization, week 0. Treatment given: therapeutic diphenylcyclopropenone sensitization with weekly scalp DPC. Each cDNA molecule in the library carried unique molecular identifiers. Per the study methods: Counts of TCRs in each sample centred on a median of approximately 96,000 and extended from approximately 20,000 to 700,000. TCRdb itself ran the RACE reads through MiXCR, one entry per CDR3 protein. In this record, the V and J calls reflect TCRdb's handling and not the investigators' own analysis. The sample lists approximately 260,000 distinct CDR3 sequences, 7.5% to 9% occurring once. At least ten counts were recorded for this clonotype. Its antigen is not identified. The source was whole blood, collected in connection with sensitization to the hapten diphenylcyclopropenone (DPC). The receptor's source is a middle-aged woman with alopecia areata. Some clones in this sample may be carry-over from other donors' samples.

CDR3 sequence: CASSLTSGVNYEQYF. For the CDR3, the DNA is TGTGCCAGCAGTTTGACTAGCGGGGTAAACTACGAGCAGTACTTC. This chain joins TRBV6-5 and TRBJ2-7; TRBD2 agrees at 11 bases. The V segment lost 4 bases and the J segment 3 bases; nucleotides outside the gene matches: 5. The CDR3 covers 15 residues. CDR1 MNHEY and CDR2 SVGAGI come from the germline V gene.